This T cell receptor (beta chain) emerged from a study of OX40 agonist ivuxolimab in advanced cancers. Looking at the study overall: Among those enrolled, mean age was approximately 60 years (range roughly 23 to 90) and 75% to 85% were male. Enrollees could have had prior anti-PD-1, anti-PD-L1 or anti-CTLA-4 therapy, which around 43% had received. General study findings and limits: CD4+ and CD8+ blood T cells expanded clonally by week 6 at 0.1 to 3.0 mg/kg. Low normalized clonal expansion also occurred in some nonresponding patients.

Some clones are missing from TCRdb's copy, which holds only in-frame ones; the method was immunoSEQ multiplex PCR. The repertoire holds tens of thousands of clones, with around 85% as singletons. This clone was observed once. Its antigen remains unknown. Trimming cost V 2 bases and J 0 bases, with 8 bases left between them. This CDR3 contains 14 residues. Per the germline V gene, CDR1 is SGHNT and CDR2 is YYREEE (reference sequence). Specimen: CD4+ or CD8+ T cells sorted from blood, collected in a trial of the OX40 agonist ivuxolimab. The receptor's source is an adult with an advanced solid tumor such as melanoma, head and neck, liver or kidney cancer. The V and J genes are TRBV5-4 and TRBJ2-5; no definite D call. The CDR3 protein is CASSLSYYQETQYF. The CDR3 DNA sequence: TGTGCCAGCAGCTTAAGCTATTACCAAGAGACCCAGTACTTC.